These 27 T cell receptor beta chains were sequenced from one sample in a study of T-cell reconstitution after alpha-beta-depleted transplantation in children. Unique molecular identifiers were incorporated into the prepared TCRbeta library. TCRdb re-analysed the PCR reads in MiXCR, keeping a single row per CDR3 protein. The sample has approximately 4,600 distinct CDR3 sequences, 7.3% seen once. This specimen was PBMCs, mostly from graft donor cells, taken 60 days after TCRalphabeta/CD19-depleted stem cell transplant. The receptors were sampled from a boy under two years old who had a stem cell transplant for SCID, so the T cells may come from the graft donor.

This clonotype is categorized as medium-sized. The chain has TRBV4-1 and TRBJ1-5, with TRBD1 matching 7 bases. V dropped 3 bases and J dropped 0; count of bases not matched to a gene: 14. Germline assignment: CDR1 MGHRA and CDR2 YSYEKL. The CDR3 loop spans 19 amino acids. The CDR3: CASSHISRDRYLSNQPQHF. As DNA, the CDR3 is TGCGCCAGCAGCCATATTTCCCGGGACAGATACCTTAGCAATCAGCCCCAGCATTTT.

There are many counts of this clonotype. CDR3 loop: CASRSGPRNQPQHF. In DNA form, the CDR3 reads TGTGCCAGTAGGTCGGGACCTCGCAATCAGCCCCAGCATTTT. This chain joins TRBV19 and TRBJ1-5; D possibly corresponds to TRBD1 (5 bases). The CDR3 has 14 residues. The V and J ends lost 6 bases and 2 bases respectively, with 11 bases between them. CDR1 is LNHDA, CDR2 SQIVND, per germline (reference sequence). The full variable domain, in which reference TRBV19 and TRBJ1-5 provide the parts outside the CDR3, is DGGITQSPKYLFRKEGQNVTLSCEQNLNHDAMYWYRQDPGQGLRLIYYSQIVNDFQKGDIAEGYSVSREKKESFPLTVTSAQKNPTAFYLCASRSGPRNQPQHFGDGTRLSIL.

This clonotype counts as medium-sized. The rearrangement links TRBV20-1 to TRBJ2-3, with D unclear. This CDR3 spans 10 amino acids. V was trimmed by 6 bases and J by 13 bases, leaving 14 bases between them. Looked up from germline, CDR1 is DFQATT and CDR2 is SNEGSKA (reference sequence). The CDR3 sequence is CSALGIGEYF. The CDR3 DNA reads TGCAGTGCCCTAGGGATAGGAGAGTATTTT.

This clonotype was seen many times. The CDR3 DNA sequence: TGTGCCAGCTCGGGACCCACAGATACGCAGTATTTT. The encoded protein is CASSGPTDTQYF. This sequence joins TRBV18 and TRBJ2-3, with D possibly being TRBD1 or TRBD2 (5 bases each). The ends were cut back, 6 bases at V and 2 bases at J, with 6 bases in the middle. Germline assignment: CDR1 KGHSH and CDR2 LQKENI. The CDR3 loop spans 12 amino acids.

This clonotype is medium-sized by share. The chain employs TRBV15 and TRBJ1-2; D call uncertain. Trimming took 1 base from V and 7 from J, leaving 19 bases between them. CDR1 and CDR2 from the germline V gene are LNHNV and YYDKDF (reference sequence). The CDR3 length is 16 residues. Written as DNA, the CDR3 is TGTGCCACCAGCAGAGTAAAATTAGTACTCAACCCTGGCTACACCTTC. This gives the protein CATSRVKLVLNPGYTF.

This clonotype has ten or more counts. The V gene is TRBV23-1, the J gene TRBJ2-5; D remains unclear. TRBV23-1 counts as an open reading frame of uncertain function. CDR3 length equals 14 residues. V lost 4 bases, J lost 0 bases, and 9 bases lay in between. The CDR3 DNA sequence: TGCGCCAGCAGTCTGGGCATGTACCAAGAGACCCAGTACTTC. As protein: CASSLGMYQETQYF.

By share of the sample, this clonotype is medium-sized (0.01 to 0.1%). The V call is TRBV20-1, the J call TRBJ2-2; the D gene is possibly TRBD2 (5 bases). V lost 8 bases, J lost 3 bases, and 10 bases lay in between. The CDR3 totals 12 residues. In germline, CDR1 is DFQATT, CDR2 SNEGSKA (reference sequence). CDR3: CSTRGYTGELFF. The CDR3 DNA follows: TGCAGTACCAGAGGGTACACCGGGGAGCTGTTTTTT.

Relative to its sample, this clonotype is medium-sized. The chain recombines TRBV27 with TRBJ2-5, with TRBD2 identical over 11 bases. Germline V gene data show CDR1 as MNHEY and CDR2 as SMNVEV (reference sequence). The CDR3 is made up of 16 amino acids. The ends lost 0 bases at V and 7 bases at J; junction bases unmatched: 7. CDR3 loop: CASSLSSGGAWGTQYF. In DNA, the CDR3 is TGTGCCAGCAGTTTATCTAGCGGGGGGGCTTGGGGGACCCAGTACTTC.

This clonotype appeared many times. The chain couples TRBV6-5 to TRBJ1-6; 8 bases line up with TRBD1. Germline V gene data show CDR1 as MNHEY and CDR2 as SVGAGI. This CDR3 has 17 amino acids. J gave up 11 bases and V 3 bases, and 15 bases lay outside the gene matches. CDR3 sequence (DNA): TGTGCCAGCAGTTATAGGGGACAGGACTCTTTTAGGACACCCCTCCACTTT. This sequence encodes CASSYRGQDSFRTPLHF.

In its sample, this clonotype ranks as medium-sized (0.01 to 0.1%). The chain couples TRBV3-1 to TRBJ2-4; the D call may be TRBD1 or TRBD2 (5 bases each). CDR1 is LGHDT, CDR2 YNNKEL, per germline (reference sequence). V shed 6 bases and J shed 0 bases, with 12 bases lying between them. The CDR3 runs to 15 residues. The CDR3 coding sequence is TGTGCCAGCAGTCCTAGGGGACGAGCCAAAAACATTCAGTACTTC. This codes for CASSPRGRAKNIQYF. Supplemented by reference TRBV3-1 and TRBJ2-4, the full variable domain reads DTAVSQTPKYLVTQMGNDKSIKCEQNLGHDTMYWYKQDSKKFLKIMFSYNNKELIINETVPNRFSPKSPDKAHLNLHINSLELGDSAVYFCASSPRGRAKNIQYFGAGTRLSVL.

This clonotype was recorded many times. The J gene is TRBJ1-5, the V gene TRBV19; a possible D gene is TRBD1 (5 bases). Germline V gene sequence: CDR1 LNHDA, CDR2 SQIVND (reference sequence). CDR3 length: 13 residues. V shed 4 bases and J shed 10 bases, with 14 bases lying between them. CDR3 DNA: TGTGCCAGTAGTACTTACGGGGGAGGACCCCAGCATTTT. Its protein is CASSTYGGGPQHF.

In its sample, this clonotype was seen many times. The CDR3: CSSGAGLGEAFF. In DNA, the CDR3 is TGCAGCTCTGGAGCGGGACTGGGAGAAGCTTTCTTT. This chain joins TRBV29-1 and TRBJ1-1; the D gene is possibly TRBD1 (5 bases). The CDR3 is 12 amino acids. V dropped 8 bases and J dropped 8 bases, with 18 bases sitting between them. Germline CDR1 SQVTM, CDR2 ANQGSEA. The complete variable domain, with remaining parts taken from reference TRBV29-1 and TRBJ1-1, reads SAVISQKPSRDICQRGTSLTIQCQVDSQVTMMFWYRQQPGQSLTLIATANQGSEATYESGFVIDKFPISRPNLTFSTLTVSNMSPEDSSIYLCSSGAGLGEAFFGQGTRLTVV.

This clonotype was found many times. The chain recombines TRBV5-1 with TRBJ1-6; no firm D call. V was clipped by 4 bases and J by 2 bases, with 10 bases between them. Per the germline V gene, CDR1 is SGHRS and CDR2 is YFSETQ. The CDR3 length is 15 residues. The CDR3 sequence is CASSHGSAYNSPLHF. CDR3 nucleotides: TGCGCCAGCAGCCACGGGAGCGCCTATAATTCACCCCTCCACTTT.

This clonotype was recorded many times. V is TRBV5-4 and J is TRBJ2-7; TRBD1 matches 8 bases. Trimming at V came to 0 bases and at J to 7 bases, leaving 9 bases not matched to a gene. The germline CDR1 and CDR2 sequences are SGHNT and YYREEE (reference sequence). This CDR3 has 15 amino acids. The CDR3 DNA is TGTGCCAGCAGCTTGGACAGGGGGAGGTCAGGGGAGCAGTACTTC. This gives the protein CASSLDRGRSGEQYF.

This clonotype came up once. CDR3 in amino acids: CASSSLLTGSPYEQYF. In nucleotides, the CDR3 is TGTGCCAGCAGCTCCCTCTTGACAGGGTCCCCCTACGAGCAGTACTTC. The V and J genes are TRBV7-9 and TRBJ2-7; TRBD1 matches at 7 bases. The V gene's germline CDR1 is SEHNR and CDR2 FQNEAQ (reference sequence). This CDR3 comprises 16 residues. Unmatched junction bases numbered 11, after V lost 4 bases and J lost 2 bases.

There are many counts of this clonotype. CDR3 region: CASSRDRLSGNTIYF. The DNA of the CDR3 is TGTGCCAGCAGCCGCGACAGGTTATCTGGAAACACCATATATTTT. This rearrangement joins TRBV6-5 to TRBJ1-3; D may be TRBD1 (6 bases). CDR1 and CDR2 from the germline V gene are MNHEY and SVGAGI. The V end lost 6 bases, the J end lost 1 base, and 13 bases lay between the germline ends. The CDR3 runs to 15 residues.

In this sample, this clonotype is medium-sized. The V call is TRBV6-5, the J call TRBJ1-4; tentatively, D is TRBD1 (5 bases). Deletions cut 2 bases from V and 8 bases from J, with 15 bases between. There are 15 residues in the CDR3. Germline lookup yields CDR1 MNHEY and CDR2 SVGAGI. The CDR3 DNA is TGTGCCAGCAGTTACGGGGGGGACGTACAGGAAAAACTGTTTTTT. Translated: CASSYGGDVQEKLFF.

In this sample, this clonotype is medium-sized. The chain has TRBV9 and TRBJ1-1; 7 bases agree with TRBD1. Losses at the gene ends were 5 bases for V and 3 bases for J; bases not matched to a gene: 4. The CDR3 covers 13 residues. Germline values: CDR1 SGDLS, CDR2 YYNGEE. The DNA of the CDR3 is TGTGCCAGCAGGACAGGGAGGGACACTGAAGCTTTCTTT. It specifies CASRTGRDTEAFF.

Within the sample, this clonotype is medium-sized. The chain employs TRBV7-8 and TRBJ2-3, with D possibly being TRBD2 (5 bases). The V gene lost 6 bases and the J gene lost 0 bases, with 13 bases spanning the gap. The V gene's germline CDR1 is SGHVS and CDR2 FQNEAQ. CDR3 length: 15 residues. The CDR3 DNA reads as TGTGCCAGCAGGTCGGGGATCACTAGCACAGATACGCAGTATTTT. This gives the protein CASRSGITSTDTQYF.

By frequency in the sample, this clonotype is medium-sized. The chain carries TRBV20-1 and TRBJ2-3; 9 bases map to TRBD2. The CDR3 covers 15 residues. Trimming removed 3 bases from V and 3 bases from J; junction bases left unmatched: 7. Looked up from germline, CDR1 is DFQATT and CDR2 is SNEGSKA (reference sequence). The CDR3 sequence: CSARRRGGATDTQYF. The CDR3 DNA is TGCAGTGCTAGGCGGCGCGGGGGGGCGACAGATACGCAGTATTTT.

This clonotype is medium-sized within its sample. J is TRBJ2-7 and V is TRBV5-1; unclear D gene. V lost 5 bases to trimming and J lost 0 bases, with 15 bases between them. From germline, CDR1 is SGHRS and CDR2 YFSETQ. CDR3 length: 15 residues. DNA for the CDR3: TGCGCCAGCAGAAGAAGCGTCGTCGGCTCCTACGAGCAGTACTTC. Translating it yields CASRRSVVGSYEQYF.

This clonotype is medium-sized by share. The J gene is TRBJ1-2, the V gene TRBV7-2; D might be TRBD1 (6 bases). Trimming pared 5 bases from V and 4 bases from J, leaving 17 bases between. The CDR3 consists of 15 residues. The V gene's germline CDR1 is SGHTA and CDR2 FQGNSA. CDR3 nucleotides: TGTGCCAGCAGCCTGATCTATGGGGGCGGCTATGGCTACACCTTC. This translates into CASSLIYGGGYGYTF.

This clonotype is termed medium-sized. The CDR3 nucleotides are TGTGCCAGCAGTGGAACACCCGGGACTAAGCAGTACTTC. It codes for CASSGTPGTKQYF. This sequence joins TRBV6-4 and TRBJ2-7; TRBD2 matches at 7 bases. There are 13 residues in the CDR3. With V trimmed by 4 bases and J by 8 bases, 8 bases remained unmatched. Per the germline V gene, CDR1 is MRHNA and CDR2 is SNTAGT.

The chain employs TRBV5-4 and TRBJ2-1; D is perhaps TRBD1 or TRBD2 (5 bases each). The CDR3 is 15 residues long. Germline CDR1 and CDR2: SGHNT and YYREEE (reference sequence). V was shortened by 6 bases and J by 4 bases, with 17 bases between the two germline ends. CDR3 nucleotides: TGTGCCAGCAACCCCTTGGACGGGACGTACAATGAGCAGTTCTTC. Translation: CASNPLDGTYNEQFF.

In its sample, this clonotype ranks as medium-sized. The chain uses TRBV10-3 and TRBJ1-2, with a possible D match to TRBD1 (5 bases). Germline loops: CDR1 ENHRY, CDR2 SYGVKD. CDR3 size: 13 residues. V was cut by 6 bases and J by 3 bases, with 11 bases left in between. The CDR3 DNA sequence: TGTGCCATCAGCGTTCTGGGGGACTATGGCTACACCTTC. Its protein is CAISVLGDYGYTF.

By share, this clonotype ranks as medium-sized. The genes are TRBV9 and TRBJ2-7; 11 nucleotides match TRBD1. Trimming cost V 4 bases and J 7 bases; bases outside gene matches: 7. The germline CDR1 and CDR2 sequences are SGDLS and YYNGEE. CDR3 length: 14 residues. CDR3 region: CASSPEGQGDEQYF. The CDR3 region has the DNA TGTGCCAGCAGCCCCGAGGGACAGGGGGATGAGCAGTACTTC. Variable domain in full (rest from reference TRBV9 and TRBJ2-7): DSGVTQTPKHLITATGQRVTLRCSPRSGDLSVYWYQQSLDQGLQFLIQYYNGEERAKGNILERFSAQQFPDLHSELNLSSLELGDSALYFCASSPEGQGDEQYFGPGTRLTVT.

At least ten counts were recorded for this clonotype. The chain couples TRBV2 to TRBJ2-2; TRBD1 aligns across 8 bases. Per the germline V gene, CDR1 is SNHLY and CDR2 is FYNNEI. The CDR3 runs to 15 residues. Trimming took 5 bases from V and 7 from J; bases not matched to a gene: 9. Written as DNA, the CDR3 is TGTGCCAGCAGTCCCGAGACAGGGGAGGACGGGGAGCTGTTTTTT. This codes for CASSPETGEDGELFF. Together with reference TRBV2 and TRBJ2-2, the CDR3 gives the full variable domain: EPEVTQTPSHQVTQMGQEVILRCVPISNHLYFYWYRQILGQKVEFLVSFYNNEISEKSEIFDDQFSVERPDGSNFTLKIRSTKLEDSAMYFCASSPETGEDGELFFGEGSRLTVL.